Listed here are 23 T cell receptor beta chains from one sample, sequenced in a study of cytomegalovirus exposure and HLA in healthy donors. PCR involved 60 Vbeta and 13 Jbeta primers. Assay: immunoSEQ multiplex PCR; the TCRdb copy retains only in-frame clones and omits some. The sample has around 100,000 clones. The material sequenced was PBMCs. The receptors shown here come from a man under 40 in good health and CMV-seronegative.

The rearrangement links TRBV5-6 to TRBJ1-3; the D is unclear. The CDR3 has 15 amino acids. CDR1 and CDR2 (germline): SGHDT, YYEEEE. Trimming left V 9 bases short and J 5 bases short, with 21 bases between. The CDR3 DNA is TGTGCCACCTGGGCGGGCGGCCTCTTTCGAAACACCATATATTTT. It encodes CATWAGGLFRNTIYF.

Note on this clone: This CDR3 is also generated by other DNA sequences in the sample. The rearrangement joins TRBV15 to TRBJ1-5; 7 bases are a match to TRBD1. The J segment lost 3 bases and the V segment lost 5 bases, leaving 19 bases of the junction unmatched. The length of the CDR3 is 19 residues. Germline V lookup: CDR1 LNHNV, CDR2 YYDKDF (reference sequence). CDR3 loop: CATSRRQGPGRTFNQPQHF. CDR3 in DNA: TGTGCCACCAGCCGCCGACAGGGCCCTGGAAGGACCTTCAATCAGCCCCAGCATTTT.

This chain joins TRBV7-9 and TRBJ2-3, with D perhaps TRBD2 (7 bases). The length of the CDR3 is 17 residues. Looked up from germline, CDR1 is SEHNR and CDR2 is FQNEAQ (reference sequence). V gave up 1 base and J gave up 4 bases, with 18 bases separating them. Written as DNA, the CDR3 is TGTGCCAGCAGCTTAGAGGGGGGGGCGCGTTTGGCAGATACGCAGTATTTT. It encodes CASSLEGGARLADTQYF.

The chain uses TRBV10-3 and TRBJ2-5; 9 bases match TRBD1. This CDR3 spans 14 amino acids. From germline, CDR1 is ENHRY and CDR2 SYGVKD. After removal of 8 bases from V and 3 bases from J, the junction contained 7 bases not matched to a gene. The CDR3 DNA sequence: TGTGCCATCTCAACGGGACAGGGCAAAGAGACCCAGTACTTC. The encoded protein is CAISTGQGKETQYF.

The V call is TRBV27, the J call TRBJ2-7, with 7 bases fitting TRBD1. The CDR3 contains 15 residues. CDR1 is MNHEY, CDR2 SMNVEV, per germline (reference sequence). V lost 6 bases and J lost 0; bases outside the gene matches: 8. The CDR3 region has the DNA TGTGCCAGCAGGAGACAGGGAAGGAGCTCCTACGAGCAGTACTTC. This gives the protein CASRRQGRSSYEQYF.

This chain uses TRBV6-1 with TRBJ2-5; tentatively, D is TRBD1 (6 bases). Germline assignment: CDR1 MNHNS and CDR2 SASEGT. The CDR3 has 12 amino acids. Trimming pared 6 bases from V and 6 bases from J, leaving 11 bases between. The CDR3: CASSLTGKTQYF. In DNA form, the CDR3 reads TGTGCCAGCAGCCTGACAGGAAAGACCCAGTACTTC.

The gene calls are TRBV4-2 and TRBJ2-3, with TRBD2 matching over 11 bases. With V trimmed by 2 bases and J by 5 bases, 9 bases remained unmatched. Germline V gene sequence: CDR1 LGHNA, CDR2 YNFKEQ. There are 17 residues in the CDR3. The CDR3 region is CASSQKYSGGAGDTQYF. CDR3 DNA: TGTGCCAGCAGCCAAAAATATAGCGGGGGGGCTGGAGATACGCAGTATTTT.

The chain is built from TRBV19 and TRBJ1-5; D perhaps matches TRBD1 (5 bases). Deletions cut 0 bases from V and 2 bases from J, with 14 bases between. Germline V gene data show CDR1 as LNHDA and CDR2 as SQIVND (reference sequence). This CDR3 contains 17 residues. The CDR3 coding sequence is TGTGCCAGTAGTATAGACCTGGGGGGAGAGGGCAATCAGCCCCAGCATTTT. The encoded protein is CASSIDLGGEGNQPQHF.

The J gene is TRBJ1-2, the V gene TRBV6-1; tentatively, D is TRBD1 (6 bases). This CDR3 is built from 14 residues. Trimming left V 6 bases short and J 0 bases short, with 11 bases between. Germline CDR1 MNHNS, CDR2 SASEGT. The CDR3 coding sequence is TGTGCCAGCAGGGACAGAGCCACTAACTATGGCTACACCTTC. Protein sequence: CASRDRATNYGYTF.

The chain couples TRBV5-3 to TRBJ2-7, with 10 bases identical to TRBD2. TRBV5-3 counts as an open reading frame of uncertain function. This CDR3 has 14 residues. The trim removed 4 bases at V and 3 bases at J, leaving 4 bases unmatched. The CDR3 spells CARSRRTSGYEQYF. The DNA of the CDR3 is TGTGCCAGAAGCCGTCGGACTAGCGGCTACGAGCAGTACTTC.

The chain employs TRBV2 and TRBJ2-5; 8 bases line up with TRBD1. V trimming: 6 bases; J trimming: 2 bases; junction bases outside the gene matches: 2. CDR3 size: 13 residues. Germline V gene sequence: CDR1 SNHLY, CDR2 FYNNEI. The CDR3 region is CASRDRGQETQYF. CDR3 nucleotides: TGTGCCAGCAGAGACAGGGGACAAGAGACCCAGTACTTC. The full variable domain, completed using reference TRBV2 and TRBJ2-5, is EPEVTQTPSHQVTQMGQEVILRCVPISNHLYFYWYRQILGQKVEFLVSFYNNEISEKSEIFDDQFSVERPDGSNFTLKIRSTKLEDSAMYFCASRDRGQETQYFGPGTRLLVL.

The rearrangement uses TRBV27 and TRBJ2-1; 7 bases fit TRBD2. Germline V CDR1 and CDR2: MNHEY, SMNVEV (reference sequence). The V gene end was trimmed by 2 bases and the J gene end by 5 bases; junction bases not matched to a gene: 6. CDR3 length: 15 residues. Written as DNA, the CDR3 is TGTGCCAGCAGTTTAGGCGGGGGTGGCCACAATGAGCAGTTCTTC. Protein: CASSLGGGGHNEQFF.

The CDR3 DNA is TGTGCCAGCAGGGCCAAAACGCGGGGTCCCACAGATACGCAGTATTTT. Its translation: CASRAKTRGPTDTQYF. V gene TRBV5-4 combines with J gene TRBJ2-3; tentative D call: TRBD2 (6 bases). With 5 bases removed from V and 2 bases from J, the gap between germline ends came to 18 bases. The CDR3 is made up of 16 amino acids. The germline V gene has CDR1 SGHNT and CDR2 YYREEE (reference sequence).

This chain links TRBV11-3 with TRBJ2-3, with D maybe TRBD2 (5 bases). Germline CDR1 is SGHNT and CDR2 is YENEEA. The CDR3 has 16 residues. V dropped 1 base and J dropped 4 bases, with 15 bases sitting between them. CDR3 coding DNA: TGTGCCAGCAGCTTAGCCATTAGCGAGATTGCAGATACGCAGTATTTT. It is translated as CASSLAISEIADTQYF.

V gene TRBV6-5 combines with J gene TRBJ1-2; 10 nucleotides line up with TRBD1. The CDR3 has 14 residues. Looked up from germline, CDR1 is MNHEY and CDR2 is SVGAGI. V shed 6 bases, J shed 8 bases, and the junction held 9 bases outside the gene matches. The CDR3 sequence: CASRAGTGAGGYTF. The DNA for the CDR3 is TGTGCCAGCAGAGCCGGGACAGGGGCAGGGGGCTACACCTTC.

The V gene is TRBV2, the J gene TRBJ1-2; 7 bases match TRBD1. The J segment lost 3 bases and the V segment lost 5 bases, leaving 3 bases of the junction unmatched. Germline loops: CDR1 SNHLY, CDR2 FYNNEI. The CDR3 contains 13 residues. As DNA, the CDR3 is TGTGCCAGCAGTCCCGGACAGGACTATGGCTACACCTTC. It translates to CASSPGQDYGYTF.

The chain recombines TRBV28 with TRBJ2-7; D is perhaps TRBD1 (5 bases). CDR1 is MDHEN, CDR2 SYDVKM, per germline. Between the trimmed V and J ends, which lost 6 bases and 3 bases, there was a span of 9 bases. There are 12 residues in the CDR3. The DNA of the CDR3 is TGTGCCAGCAGCACCACAGGCTACGAGCAGTACTTC. It encodes CASSTTGYEQYF.

The chain is built from TRBV28 and TRBJ1-2; tentative D call: TRBD1 (6 bases). The V gene's germline CDR1 is MDHEN and CDR2 SYDVKM. The CDR3 is 15 residues long. V shed 6 bases and J shed 3 bases, with 17 bases lying between them. CDR3 loop: CASSYDRSIYYGYTF. The CDR3 DNA reads as TGTGCCAGCAGCTACGACAGGTCGATTTACTATGGCTACACCTTC.

The chain links TRBV28 to TRBJ2-7; the D gene is possibly TRBD2 (6 bases). The V gene lost 3 bases and the J gene lost 2 bases, with 17 bases spanning the gap. Germline assignment: CDR1 MDHEN and CDR2 SYDVKM. The CDR3 is 16 residues long. The CDR3 sequence: CASSFLGGTAAYEQYF. The CDR3 DNA follows: TGTGCCAGCAGTTTTTTGGGCGGGACGGCCGCCTACGAGCAGTACTTC.

The chain has TRBV10-1 and TRBJ2-7; 7 bases are a match to TRBD2. V shed 0 bases, J shed 2 bases, and the junction held 10 bases outside the gene matches. The CDR3 has 17 residues. Germline-derived CDR1 and CDR2 are WNHNN and SYGVQD (reference sequence). The CDR3 sequence is CASSESSWGLRTYEQYF. The CDR3 region has the DNA TGCGCCAGCAGTGAGTCAAGTTGGGGACTACGGACCTACGAGCAGTACTTC.

The chain recombines TRBV6-4 with TRBJ2-1; the match to TRBD2 covers 9 bases. The CDR3 has 16 amino acids. Trimming cost V 6 bases and J 1 base; bases outside gene matches: 7. Germline values: CDR1 MRHNA, CDR2 SNTAGT. For the CDR3, the DNA is TGTGCCAGCAGGGAGGTAGCGGGGGAGTCCTACAATGAGCAGTTCTTC. Its translation is CASREVAGESYNEQFF.

The CDR3 loop reads CASSWTYVSYEQYF. CDR3 bases: TGTGCCAGCAGCTGGACATATGTCTCCTACGAGCAGTACTTC. The J gene is TRBJ2-7, the V gene TRBV5-5; possible D gene TRBD1, 5 bases. This CDR3 is built from 14 residues. Germline CDR1 is SGHKS and CDR2 is YYEKEE (reference sequence). The V and J ends lost 3 bases and 0 bases respectively, with 10 bases between them.

The rearrangement uses TRBV11-2 and TRBJ1-1; D ambiguous. CDR1 is SGHAT, CDR2 FQNNGV, per germline. V lost 4 bases to trimming and J lost 5 bases, with 11 bases between them. The CDR3 consists of 13 residues. The CDR3 DNA follows: TGTGCCAGCAGCTCTGGCTCGGGGACTGAAGCTTTCTTT. It encodes CASSSGSGTEAFF.